These 4 T cell receptor beta chains were sequenced from one sample in a study of yellow fever vaccine responses in identical twins (dated 2018 in TCRdb). Library generation was performed with RT-PCR. Sequenced on an Illumina HiSeq 2500. TCRdb reprocessed the public reads (quality trimming at Q25 with fastp, clone calling with MiXCR) and kept in-frame beta chains. Identical CDR3 proteins give one entry, which carries the most common genes and DNA. This sample lists some 11,000 distinct CDR3 sequences; 77% were detected once. The biggest ten clones account for 7% to 8% of the sample. Here the sequenced sample was T cells from blood (PBMCs), unsorted or a sorted subset (not recorded which), taken before or after yellow fever vaccination (not recorded which). The receptors were gathered from a woman aged 18-30 years who received the yellow fever vaccine. Donor details come from another sample of the same person, matched by shared clones.

The chain employs TRBV7-9 and TRBJ2-3; 7 bases line up with TRBD1. The CDR3 contains 16 residues. The germline V gene has CDR1 SEHNR and CDR2 FQNEAQ (reference sequence). Trimming at V came to 5 bases and at J to 2 bases, leaving 10 bases not matched to a gene. The CDR3 coding sequence is TGTGCCAGCAGCCCAATCGGGACAGAACTCACAGATACGCAGTATTTT. This sequence encodes CASSPIGTELTDTQYF.

This clonotype occurred once. This rearrangement joins TRBV24-1 to TRBJ1-1, with D maybe TRBD1 (6 bases). The germline gives CDR1 KGHDR, CDR2 SFDVKD. V gave up 4 bases and J gave up 8 bases, with 16 bases separating them. The CDR3 has 14 amino acids. This chain's CDR3 is CATSDPSTGPEAFF. For the CDR3, the DNA is TGTGCCACCAGTGACCCCTCTACAGGGCCCGAAGCTTTCTTT.

The chain is built from TRBV18 and TRBJ2-1, with 13 bases fitting TRBD2. Germline CDR1 reads KGHSH; CDR2 reads LQKENI. V shed 3 bases and J 3 bases; nucleotides not matched to a gene: 8. The CDR3 loop spans 18 amino acids. CDR3 protein: CASSPGLAGVTHYNEQFF. The CDR3 DNA is TGTGCCAGCTCACCTGGACTAGCGGGAGTGACTCACTACAATGAGCAGTTCTTC.

This chain connects TRBV18 to TRBJ2-3; 10 nucleotides line up with TRBD1. V trimming: 2 bases; J trimming: 3 bases; junction bases outside the gene matches: 2. The CDR3 loop spans 15 amino acids. Germline values: CDR1 KGHSH, CDR2 LQKENI. CDR3 in amino acids: CASSPRQGATDTQYF. CDR3 nucleotides: TGTGCCAGCTCACCAAGACAGGGGGCGACAGATACGCAGTATTTT.